The entry below describes one T cell receptor (beta chain). Its target is not known. The CDR3 extends over 14 amino acids. CDR1 is SQVTM and CDR2 is ANQGSEA in the germline V gene. V was clipped by 3 bases and J by 2 bases, with 10 bases between them. Noted treatment: oral pan-JAK inhibitor, 5-10 mg twice daily. This sample stems from a study of CD8+ T cells in alopecia areata. The sequencing template was cDNA reverse transcribed from extracted RNA. The table came from immunoSEQ multiplex PCR; TCRdb's copy has only in-frame clones and leaves some out. The table records approximately 130,000 clones, approximately 57% of them present only once. General study points: In lesional scalp, particularly from alopecia totalis/universalis, clonality was higher than in normal scalp.

The source of this sequence is a human donor with alopecia areata. The chain uses TRBV29-1 and TRBJ2-2; no clear D. Sequenced material: CD4+ T cells sorted from blood, taken at week 4, from a patient treated with tofacitinib. CDR3: CSVEGPGNTGELFF. The CDR3 DNA sequence: TGCAGCGTTGAGGGTCCAGGCAACACCGGGGAGCTGTTTTTT.